A selection of T cell receptor beta chains follows, all from one sample in a study of shared clonotypes between healthy human individuals. The data were produced by immunoSEQ multiplex PCR, yet TCRdb's version contains in-frame clones alone and is incomplete. The data show over a million clones, about 80% seen once. The sequenced material came from memory CD4+ T cells from PBMCs. These receptor sequences come from a man aged 18 to 29 in good health. Some clones in this sample may be carry-over from other donors' samples. CDR3s leave out the opening cysteine and the closing phenylalanine or tryptophan. The order of the fields is V gene, clone size, D gene, CDR3 protein. A D gene is named only where the DNA matches it firmly. Rows give clone size only sometimes, using once, few, many, or a class for an expanded clone.

>TRBV28|NA|TRBD1
ATSKGARTGELF
>TRBV10-2|NA|NA
ASRGPTSRTDTQY
>TRBV7-3|NA|TRBD2
ASSSAGVNEQF
>TRBV9|NA|TRBD2
ASSPQAGGYNEQF
>TRBV16|NA|NA
ASSQSTDTQY
>TRBV20-1|NA|NA
SATGGQPQH
>TRBV5-1|NA|NA
ASSLNSRGTDTQY
>TRBV11-1|once|NA
ASSHQTNTEAF
>TRBV2|NA|TRBD1
ASSAQGATYEQY
>TRBV18|NA|NA
ASSPPIGSYNEQF
>TRBV4-3|NA|NA
ASSQDKTGSPTDTQY
>TRBV4-3|few|NA
ASSQEGSGRQF
>TRBV7-6|few|NA
ASSPQVSSYEQY
>TRBV2|NA|NA
ASSGDLGYT
>TRBV9|NA|NA
ASSVSGRGGKGDEQY
>TRBV28|many|NA
ASSLIGQQFQPQH
>TRBV2|NA|NA
ASVDVVEAF
>TRBV18|NA|NA
ASSQGWDHNYWT
>TRBV11-2|NA|NA
ASSLVLVAGMNTEAF
>TRBV5-1|NA|TRBD2
ASSSSGNGGETQY